The 25 T cell receptor beta chains below come from one sample, sequenced in a study of CD8+CD57+ T cells in acquired aplastic anemia. The template for TCR beta VDJ and CDR3 sequence profiling was genomic DNA. MiXCR, applied by TCRdb to the reads, yields one record per CDR3 protein. The data contain about 220,000 distinct CDR3 sequences, approximately 35% of them singletons. Sequenced sample: sorted CD4+, CD8+, or CD8+CD57+ T cells (not recorded which) from PBMCs. The receptors were sampled from a human donor in good health, serving as a control.

The genes are TRBV6-1 and TRBJ1-3; D is unresolved. The germline CDR1 and CDR2 sequences are MNHNS and SASEGT. The V and J ends lost 9 bases and 2 bases respectively, with 8 bases between them. The CDR3 length is 12 residues. CDR3 nucleotide sequence: TGTGCCAGTAGTTGGGCTGGAAACACCATATATTTT. Translation gives CASSWAGNTIYF.

The chain couples TRBV5-1 to TRBJ2-1; D is undetermined. Looked up from germline, CDR1 is SGHRS and CDR2 is YFSETQ. CDR3 length: 13 amino acids. Trimming cost V 0 bases and J 8 bases, with 9 bases left between them. The CDR3 loop is CASSLDAVDEQFF. CDR3 nucleotide sequence: TGCGCCAGCAGCTTGGACGCTGTCGATGAGCAGTTCTTC.

This clonotype was recorded many times. The CDR3 sequence is CASSLSAGGGYGYTF. DNA of the CDR3: TGTGCCAGCAGCTTATCCGCTGGGGGAGGCTATGGCTACACCTTC. This chain connects TRBV7-2 to TRBJ1-2; D might be TRBD1 (5 bases). Trimming pared 2 bases from V and 4 bases from J, leaving 14 bases between. This CDR3 contains 15 residues. The germline V gene has CDR1 SGHTA and CDR2 FQGNSA.

V gene TRBV29-1 combines with J gene TRBJ2-1; 8 nucleotides agree with TRBD1. The V segment lost 8 bases and the J segment 3 bases; nucleotides outside the gene matches: 9. This CDR3 contains 14 residues. Germline CDR1 reads SQVTM; CDR2 reads ANQGSEA. CDR3: CSMAGQGSYNEQFF. DNA of the CDR3: TGCAGCATGGCCGGACAGGGTAGCTACAATGAGCAGTTCTTC.

This clonotype has a handful of counts. The genes are TRBV4-2 and TRBJ2-1; D uncertain. V was pared by 4 bases and J by 0 bases, with 10 bases between. Germline values: CDR1 LGHNA, CDR2 YNFKEQ. The CDR3 totals 15 residues. The DNA of the CDR3 is TGTGCCAGCAGCCGCTATTGGGTCTCCTACAATGAGCAGTTCTTC. It yields the protein CASSRYWVSYNEQFF.

V usage is TRBV12-3 or TRBV12-4 and J usage is TRBJ1-3, with D hard to call. The CDR3 has 14 amino acids. With 5 bases removed from V and 0 bases from J, the gap between germline ends came to 8 bases. The chain's CDR3 is CASSQKNSGNTIYF. Written as DNA, the CDR3 is TGTGCCAGCAGTCAGAAGAACTCTGGAAACACCATATATTTT.

The chain carries TRBV7-3 and TRBJ2-7, with a tentative D call TRBD1 (6 bases). Germline CDR1 reads SGHTA; CDR2 reads FQGTGA. Trimming removed 5 bases from V and 4 bases from J, with 12 bases in between. CDR3 length: 13 amino acids. The CDR3 spells CASSPHQGYEQYF. The CDR3 DNA follows: TGTGCCAGCAGCCCCCACCAGGGGTACGAGCAGTACTTC.

The table lists this clonotype with a few counts. The chain has TRBV5-5 and TRBJ2-7; D gene unclear. This CDR3 contains 14 residues. Germline assignment: CDR1 SGHKS and CDR2 YYEKEE (reference sequence). V dropped 1 base and J dropped 0 bases, with 8 bases sitting between them. Here the CDR3 reads CASSLNSHSYEQYF. CDR3 nucleotide sequence: TGTGCCAGCAGCTTGAACAGCCACTCCTACGAGCAGTACTTC.

A few counts support this clonotype. Just one base apart from a much larger clone, this may be a read error. V and J are TRBV2 and TRBJ2-7; D may be TRBD2 (5 bases). The CDR3 consists of 15 residues. V shed 6 bases and J shed 2 bases, with 17 bases lying between them. Germline CDR1 is SNHLY and CDR2 is FYNNEI. Written as DNA, the CDR3 is TGTGCCAGCAGCGTAGGGCGAGCGGTCCCCTACGAGCAGTACTTC. Amino acids: CASSVGRAVPYEQYF.

The chain carries TRBV10-1 and TRBJ1-1, with D possibly matching TRBD1 (6 bases). Germline assignment: CDR1 WNHNN and CDR2 SYGVQD (reference sequence). V dropped 3 bases and J dropped 6 bases, with 8 bases sitting between them. The CDR3 runs to 12 residues. For the CDR3, the DNA is TGCGCCAGCAGTGACACAGGGTCTGAAGCTTTCTTT. Amino acid sequence: CASSDTGSEAFF.

There are many counts of this clonotype. The V gene is TRBV20-1, the J gene TRBJ2-7; unclear D gene. Trimming took off 0 bases at V and 3 bases at J, with 9 bases between the two ends. CDR1 is DFQATT and CDR2 is SNEGSKA in the germline V gene (reference sequence). The CDR3 length is 13 residues. The CDR3 nucleotides are TGCAGTGCTAGAGATCCGAGGTTCTACGAGCAGTACTTC. Amino acids: CSARDPRFYEQYF.

As regards this clonotype: A read error may explain this, as a much larger clone is one base away. Since the CDR3 does not end with the conserved phenylalanine or tryptophan, this likely comes from a read error. V usage is TRBV13 and J usage is TRBJ1-2; no reliable D call. Deletions cut 8 bases from V and 4 bases from J, with 20 bases between. Germline CDR1 and CDR2: PRHDT and FYEKMQ (reference sequence). The length of the CDR3 is 15 residues. The CDR3 loop reads CASRAPLKEGYGYTS. The CDR3, as DNA: TGTGCCAGCCGGGCCCCCCTCAAAGAGGGCTATGGCTACACCTCC.

The chain combines TRBV20-1 with TRBJ1-1; TRBD1 might be the D (5 bases). Germline V gene lookup returns CDR1 DFQATT and CDR2 SNEGSKA (reference sequence). Trimming removed 0 bases from V and 1 base from J, with 15 bases in between. This CDR3 comprises 16 residues. The CDR3 coding sequence is TGCAGTGCTAGAGAATTGGGGCTAATGTGGAACACTGAAGCTTTCTTT. It codes for CSARELGLMWNTEAFF.

This clonotype showed up many times. The chain links TRBV19 to TRBJ1-2; D uncertain. Per germline, CDR1 LNHDA and CDR2 SQIVND (reference sequence). The V end lost 3 bases, the J end lost 0 bases, and 8 bases lay between the germline ends. The CDR3 runs to 14 residues. Written as DNA, the CDR3 is TGTGCCAGTAGTATCGGCGTATCTAACTATGGCTACACCTTC. Its protein product is CASSIGVSNYGYTF.

This clonotype was detected only a few times. With a much larger clone just one base away, this may be a read error. The gene calls are TRBV2 and TRBJ1-1; D not resolved. The V end was cut by 6 bases, the J end by 1 base, with 12 bases between. The CDR3 runs 14 residues. Germline loops: CDR1 SNHLY, CDR2 FYNNEI. Here the CDR3 DNA reads TGTGCCAGCAGCAGTTTTCAGCAGAACACTGAAGCTTTCTTT. Protein: CASSSFQQNTEAFF.

The chain links TRBV20-1 to TRBJ1-1; D perhaps matches TRBD1 (5 bases). The V and J ends lost 1 base and 11 bases respectively, with 17 bases between them. Germline V gene data show CDR1 as DFQATT and CDR2 as SNEGSKA (reference sequence). The CDR3 extends over 13 amino acids. The CDR3 nucleotides are TGCAGTGCTAGAGCCCAATTAGGGGTCTCGGCTTTCTTT. Translation: CSARAQLGVSAFF.

This clonotype was seen many times. Its ends do not fully match the called genes, so a read error is possible. The rearrangement joins TRBV27 to TRBJ2-7, with a possible D match to TRBD1 (6 bases). CDR3 length equals 15 residues. Germline-derived CDR1 and CDR2 are MNHEY and SMNVEV (reference sequence). The CDR3 DNA is TGTGCCAGCAGTCCCCGGTGGGGGACATCCTCCGAGCAGTACTTC. As protein: CASSPRWGTSSEQYF.

This clonotype has at least ten counts. The rearrangement uses TRBV20-1 and TRBJ1-3, with TRBD1 as a possible D gene (6 bases). Germline V lookup: CDR1 DFQATT, CDR2 SNEGSKA (reference sequence). Trimming removed 3 bases from V and 4 bases from J, with 16 bases in between. This CDR3 has 15 residues. CDR3 sequence (DNA): TGCAGTGCTAGGTTTTCGGGGGCGGAGGGAAACACCATATATTTT. It specifies CSARFSGAEGNTIYF.

This clonotype was observed at least ten times. The J gene is TRBJ1-2, the V gene TRBV7-2; no clear D gene. Germline values: CDR1 SGHTA, CDR2 FQGNSA. The V end lost 5 bases, the J end lost 0 bases, and 13 bases lay between the germline ends. The CDR3 extends over 15 amino acids. The CDR3 bases are TGTGCCAGCAGCAACTCAGGATTAGCTAACTATGGCTACACCTTC. Protein: CASSNSGLANYGYTF.

In its sample, this clonotype was seen many times. This chain joins TRBV2 and TRBJ2-7; D remains ambiguous. The V and J ends lost 2 bases and 2 bases respectively, with 7 bases between them. This CDR3 is 13 amino acids long. The V gene's germline CDR1 is SNHLY and CDR2 FYNNEI. CDR3 sequence (DNA): TGTGCCAGCAGTGAACTACAGACCTACGAGCAGTACTTC. It encodes CASSELQTYEQYF.

The gene calls are TRBV13 and TRBJ1-6, with a tentative D call TRBD1 (5 bases). V lost 5 bases and J 10 bases, leaving 15 bases between the germline ends. Germline assignment: CDR1 PRHDT and CDR2 FYEKMQ (reference sequence). The length of the CDR3 is 14 residues. The CDR3 is CASSPRDGKSPLHF. The DNA of the CDR3 is TGTGCCAGCAGCCCCCGGGACGGCAAATCACCCCTCCACTTT.

This clonotype was recorded at least ten times. This rearrangement joins TRBV20-1 to TRBJ2-5, with TRBD1 as a possible D gene (6 bases). Between the trimmed V and J ends, which lost 3 bases and 5 bases, there was a span of 16 bases. There are 14 residues in the CDR3. In germline, CDR1 is DFQATT, CDR2 SNEGSKA (reference sequence). The CDR3 nucleotides read TGCAGTGCTAGCACAGGGTACTTCATGGAGACCCAGTACTTC. Translating gives CSASTGYFMETQYF.

This clonotype appeared a few times. Just one base apart from a much larger clone, this may be a read error. This rearrangement joins TRBV11-3 to TRBJ2-3, with TRBD2 as a possible D gene (5 bases). V was trimmed by 5 bases and J by 6 bases, leaving 9 bases between them. The CDR3 is 12 amino acids. Germline loops: CDR1 SGHNT, CDR2 YENEEA. CDR3 DNA sequence: TGTGCCAGCAGCACGCGGAGGGATACGCAGTATTTT. It yields the protein CASSTRRDTQYF. Complete variable domain (other parts from reference TRBV11-3 and TRBJ2-3): EAGVVQSPRYKIIEKKQPVAFWCNPISGHNTLYWYLQNLGQGPELLIRYENEEAVDDSQLPKDRFSAERLKGVDSTLKIQPAELGDSAVYLCASSTRRDTQYFGPGTRLTVL.

This clonotype was seen only a few times. CDR3 sequence: CASSQSLNYGYTF. The CDR3 DNA follows: TGTGCCAGCAGTCAATCCCTTAACTATGGCTACACCTTC. The V gene is TRBV2, the J gene TRBJ1-2; no definite D call. V was clipped by 5 bases and J by 1 base, with 8 bases between them. The length of the CDR3 is 13 residues. CDR1 is SNHLY, CDR2 FYNNEI, per germline.

This clonotype was seen only a few times. The genes are TRBV14 and TRBJ1-4, with D tentatively TRBD1 (6 bases). Trimming removed 1 base from V and 4 bases from J, with 13 bases in between. The V gene's germline CDR1 is SGHDN and CDR2 FVKESK. This CDR3 has 16 amino acids. For the CDR3, the DNA is TGTGCCAGCAGCCAAGGAGGGGGTCGATATAATGAAAAACTGTTTTTT. It is translated as CASSQGGGRYNEKLFF.